The 21 T cell receptor beta chains below come from one sample, sequenced in a study of tumor-infiltrating lymphocytes in primary liver carcinoma. TCR beta cDNA was reverse-transcribed from roughly 0.45 ug of total RNA. The reaction used a constant-region primer and ProtoScript II reverse transcriptase. Employing slightly modified ARM-PCR, three nested multiplex PCR rounds were run, and these gave rise to the TCR beta libraries. TRBV1-TRBV30 forward primers paired with a C-beta reverse primer drove the first two PCR rounds, about 9 cycles each. TCRdb reprocessed the multiplex PCR reads with MiXCR, giving one entry per CDR3 protein. This table holds around 100,000 distinct CDR3 sequences, about 67% found once. DNA and RNA were both co-extracted from 20-30 mg of bulk tissue that had not been sorted. Sequencing was carried out using liver tumor tissue from sampling region 2. Subset defined: tumor region T2, inferior pole. The receptors shown here come from a woman aged 55-70 years with primary liver carcinoma and hepatitis B virus infection.

On this clonotype itself: The germline gene is not matched at one end of the junction; a read error may be the cause. The chain combines TRBV11-2 with TRBJ1-2; D is perhaps TRBD1 (5 bases). This CDR3 is 17 amino acids long. The germline V gene encodes CDR1 SGHAT and CDR2 FQNNGV. The CDR3, as DNA: TGTGCCAGCAGCTTAGGTCCGATCAGGGCGCTGCACTATGGCTGCACCTTC. This translates into CASSLGPIRALHYGCTF.

In its sample, this clonotype was seen many times. The J gene is TRBJ2-3, the V gene TRBV6-1, with a possible D match to TRBD1 (5 bases). This CDR3 has 13 residues. V gave up 7 bases and J gave up 7 bases, with 15 bases separating them. Looked up from germline, CDR1 is MNHNS and CDR2 is SASEGT. The chain's CDR3 is CASMAGREYTQYF. The DNA of the CDR3 is TGTGCCAGCATGGCAGGGCGCGAGTATACGCAGTATTTT.

In this sample, this clonotype turned up a few times. CDR3 residues: CASSLGGAMDEKLFF. The CDR3 nucleotides read TGTGCCAGCAGTTTGGGGGGGGCGATGGATGAAAAACTGTTTTTT. The rearrangement joins TRBV28 to TRBJ1-4, with D maybe TRBD1 (6 bases). CDR3 size: 15 residues. Per the germline V gene, CDR1 is MDHEN and CDR2 is SYDVKM. The V end was cut by 3 bases, the J end by 6 bases, with 14 bases between.

Concerning this clonotype itself: At one end, the junction sequence differs from germline, possibly due to a read error. The CDR3, as DNA: TGTGCCAACAAAGACGGATCTACGAACACCGGGGAGCTGTTTTTC. Translation: CANKDGSTNTGELFF. The V gene is TRBV12-3 or TRBV12-4, the J gene TRBJ2-2, with D perhaps TRBD2 (5 bases). The CDR3 extends over 15 amino acids.

The sample holds one count of this clonotype. Without the conserved terminal phenylalanine or tryptophan, this CDR3 likely stems from a read error. The chain recombines TRBV29-1 with TRBJ2-2, with TRBD2 identical over 7 bases. The CDR3 covers 13 residues. Germline V gives CDR1 SQVTM, CDR2 ANQGSEA. CDR3 DNA sequence: TGCAGCGTTCGGCGGGGGAACGCCGGGGAGCTGTTTTAT. It codes for CSVRRGNAGELFY.

The gene calls are TRBV20-1 and TRBJ2-4; D possibly matches TRBD1 or TRBD2 (5 bases each). The V end lost 5 bases, the J end lost 4 bases, and 27 bases lay between the germline ends. This CDR3 comprises 18 residues. Germline CDR1 is DFQATT and CDR2 is SNEGSKA (reference sequence). CDR3 sequence: CSALGTIGSRGTKNIQYF. The CDR3 coding sequence is TGCAGTGCTCTAGGCACTATCGGGTCCAGAGGGACGAAAAACATTCAGTACTTC.

Concerning this clonotype: At one of its ends the junction is not consistent with the germline gene, which may arise from a read error. J is TRBJ2-2 and V is TRBV4-1; D tentatively fits TRBD1 or TRBD2 (5 bases each). The CDR3 length is 15 residues. The germline CDR1 and CDR2 sequences are MGHRA and YSYEKL. CDR3 in DNA: TGCGCCTGCAGCCATTCGGTCTCGGACACCGGGGAGCCGTTTTTT. Translating it yields CACSHSVSDTGEPFF.

A word on this clonotype: The conserved phenylalanine or tryptophan is not found at the CDR3 terminus, so this likely reflects a read error. The chain carries TRBV11-2 and TRBJ2-5; D may be TRBD2 (6 bases). This CDR3 region has 14 residues. Germline V CDR1 and CDR2: SGHAT, FQNNGV. CDR3: CVSSLPGRGGTQYL. The CDR3 DNA reads TGTGTCAGCAGCTTACCGGGACGGGGAGGGACCCAGTACTTA.

For this clonotype: This sequence may be a read error, since a much larger clone differs from it by one base. V gene TRBV12-3 or TRBV12-4 combines with J gene TRBJ1-5; D call uncertain. Gene TRBJ2-3 matches the end of the DNA better, so the J call may be wrong. CDR3 length: 14 amino acids. The chain's CDR3 is CASRGVYSNQPQYF. For the CDR3, the DNA is TGTGCCAGCAGGGGCGTTTATAGCAATCAGCCCCAGTATTTT.

In regard to this clonotype: The germline gene is not matched at one end of the junction; a read error may be the cause. The rearrangement links TRBV11-3 to TRBJ2-7, with no clear D. The germline V gene encodes CDR1 SGHNT and CDR2 YENEEA. The CDR3 covers 14 residues. The chain's CDR3 is CASSLNGREHEQYF. For the CDR3, the DNA is TGTGCGAGCAGCTTAAACGGGCGTGAGCACGAGCAGTACTTC. The full variable domain, rest sourced from reference TRBV11-3 and TRBJ2-7, is EAGVVQSPRYKIIEKKQPVAFWCNPISGHNTLYWYLQNLGQGPELLIRYENEEAVDDSQLPKDRFSAERLKGVDSTLKIQPAELGDSAVYLCASSLNGREHEQYFGPGTRLTVT.

Worth noting for this clonotype: Relative to the germline gene, one junction end is altered; a read error may explain this. The chain joins TRBV29-1 to TRBJ2-3; 8 bases are a match to TRBD1. Germline V lookup: CDR1 SQVTM, CDR2 ANQGSEA. The CDR3 sequence is 15 residues long. CDR3 protein: CSTMTGVSGTNTQYF. The DNA for the CDR3 is TGCAGCACTATGACAGGGGTCAGCGGCACAAATACGCAGTATTTT.

As for this clonotype: At one boundary the junction diverges from the germline segment, which might be a read error. The genes are TRBV2 and TRBJ2-5; tentatively, D is TRBD1 or TRBD2 (5 bases each). The CDR3 is 13 residues long. CDR1 SNHLY and CDR2 FYNNEI come from the germline V gene. The CDR3 region has the DNA TGTGCCAGCAGTGACGGCCTGGGGGAGACCAAGTACTTC. The encoded protein is CASSDGLGETKYF. The variable domain in full, with the rest retrieved from reference TRBV2 and TRBJ2-5, is EPEVTQTPSHQVTQMGQEVILRCVPISNHLYFYWYRQILGQKVEFLVSFYNNEISEKSEIFDDQFSVERPDGSNFTLKIRSTKLEDSAMYFCASSDGLGETKYFGPGTRLLVL.

With respect to this clonotype: The conserved final phenylalanine or tryptophan is absent from the CDR3, which likely points to a read error. V and J are TRBV11-2 and TRBJ2-7, with D possibly being TRBD2 (5 bases). The DNA end favors TRBJ2-1, so the J call may be wrong. The germline V gene encodes CDR1 SGHAT and CDR2 FQNNGV. The CDR3 runs 15 residues. CDR3 loop: CASSFNRGTSYEQFI. The CDR3 region has the DNA TGTGCCAGCAGCTTTAATCGGGGAACCTCCTATGAGCAGTTCATC.

This clonotype was seen repeatedly, ten times or more. The V call is TRBV28, the J call TRBJ1-4; D might be TRBD1 (5 bases). In germline, CDR1 is MDHEN, CDR2 SYDVKM. This CDR3 spans 18 amino acids. The V and J ends lost 6 bases and 3 bases respectively, with 23 bases between them. CDR3 nucleotides: TGTGCCAGCAGGGGGGACTCCTTAAGCTCTGCGGCTAATGAAAAACTGTTTTTT. Its translation is CASRGDSLSSAANEKLFF. Full variable domain (rest looked up from reference TRBV28 and TRBJ1-4): DVKVTQSSRYLVKRTGEKVFLECVQDMDHENMFWYRQDPGLGLRLIYFSYDVKMKEKGDIPEGYSVSREKKERFSLILESASTNQTSMYLCASRGDSLSSAANEKLFFGSGTQLSVL.

A remark on this clonotype: A read error may produce the germline difference seen at one junction end. The chain links TRBV24-1 to TRBJ2-7; D is possibly TRBD1 (6 bases). The germline V gene encodes CDR1 KGHDR and CDR2 SFDVKD. The CDR3 consists of 17 residues. This CDR3 is CATSDPGQFFSSYGQYF. CDR3 bases: TGTGCCACCAGTGATCCCGGACAGTTTTTCAGCTCCTACGGGCAGTACTTC.

Regarding this clonotype: The conserved phenylalanine or tryptophan is not found at the CDR3 terminus, so this likely reflects a read error. The chain uses TRBV29-1 and TRBJ2-3; D unresolved. Germline V gene lookup returns CDR1 SQVTM and CDR2 ANQGSEA. CDR3 length: 15 residues. This chain's CDR3 is CNVGKSSTSTDTQYS. Here the CDR3 DNA reads TGCAACGTGGGGAAGTCAAGTACAAGCACAGATACGCAGTATTCT.

This clonotype was found a few times. This sequence may be a read error, since a much larger clone differs from it by one base. J is TRBJ2-5 and V is TRBV29-1; TRBD2 might be the D (6 bases). V was trimmed by 7 bases and J by 5 bases, leaving 17 bases between them. The CDR3 is 13 residues long. Germline V gene sequence: CDR1 SQVTM, CDR2 ANQGSEA. In nucleotides, the CDR3 is TGCAGCGCCAATCACGGGGGTGGGGAGACCCAGTACTTC. Protein sequence: CSANHGGGETQYF.

Remarks on this clonotype: The missing conserved phenylalanine or tryptophan at the end of this CDR3 makes a read error likely. It is unclear where the CDR3 begins or ends on the DNA, so no DNA is shown, and the CDR3 is as TCRdb lists it. The chain couples TRBV29-1 to TRBJ1-1. The CDR3 length equals 11 residues, ends included. Looked up from germline, CDR1 is SQVTM and CDR2 is ANQGSEA. The chain's CDR3 is CGADSDTEALS.

The J gene is TRBJ2-5, the V gene TRBV29-1, with TRBD2 matching 9 bases. The CDR3 sequence is 13 residues long. Trimming took 6 bases from V and 9 from J; bases not matched to a gene: 11. Germline CDR1 reads SQVTM; CDR2 reads ANQGSEA. CDR3: CSVRSGSLEAQYF. CDR3 nucleotides: TGCAGCGTCCGTAGCGGGAGCTTGGAGGCCCAGTACTTC.

The chain uses TRBV2 and TRBJ2-1, with D perhaps TRBD1 (6 bases). Trimming pared 9 bases from V and 3 bases from J, leaving 12 bases between. This CDR3 comprises 13 residues. CDR1 is SNHLY, CDR2 FYNNEI, per germline. The CDR3 sequence is CAREKTGYNEQFF. CDR3 DNA: TGTGCCAGAGAGAAGACAGGCTACAATGAGCAGTTCTTC.

The V and J genes are TRBV4-2 and TRBJ2-1, with 7 bases matching TRBD2. The CDR3 totals 15 residues. Germline loops: CDR1 LGHNA, CDR2 YNFKEQ. The CDR3 is CTSSQDFGGGNEQFF. Here the CDR3 DNA reads TGTACTAGCAGCCAAGATTTCGGCGGGGGCAATGAGCAGTTCTTC.